A single sample gave rise to the 14 T cell receptor beta chains below, sequenced in a study of blood T cell repertoires in COVID-19 (dated by TCRdb to 2018 to 2020). The library was obtained by the immunoSEQ multiplex PCR assay. TCRdb mirrors the immuneACCESS table, restricted to in-frame sequences. Some clones are absent from its copies; in checked studies, under half trace to an unresolved V gene, and the reason for the others is unknown. The sample profile shows 150,000 or so clones; approximately 83% of them were found once. 3% of the sample is in the top ten clones. Material: peripheral blood. These receptors were collected from a woman of 80 years or more with acute or convalescent COVID-19.

This chain joins TRBV5-6 and TRBJ1-4; 7 bases line up with TRBD1. The CDR3 length is 17 residues. Trimming at V came to 1 base and at J to 5 bases, leaving 11 bases not matched to a gene. Per germline, CDR1 SGHDT and CDR2 YYEEEE. The CDR3 loop reads CASSLRSQGPRNEKLFF. CDR3 in DNA: TGTGCCAGCAGCTTGCGGTCACAGGGGCCCCGCAATGAAAAACTGTTTTTT. Supplemented by reference TRBV5-6 and TRBJ1-4, the full variable domain reads DAGVTQSPTHLIKTRGQQVTLRCSPKSGHDTVSWYQQALGQGPQFIFQYYEEEERQRGNFPDRFSGHQFPNYSSELNVNALLLGDSALYLCASSLRSQGPRNEKLFFGSGTQLSVL.

In this sample, this clone turned up once. The J gene is TRBJ2-2, the V gene TRBV7-9, with 7 bases lining up with TRBD1. Germline V gene sequence: CDR1 SEHNR, CDR2 FQNEAQ (reference sequence). This CDR3 is 14 amino acids long. The trim removed 5 bases at V and 4 bases at J, leaving 4 bases unmatched. The CDR3: CASSRQGGTGELFF. The CDR3 bases are TGTGCCAGCAGCAGACAGGGTGGCACCGGGGAGCTGTTTTTT.

This clone occurred a few times. The rearrangement uses TRBV5-6 and TRBJ2-6; possible D gene TRBD2, 6 bases. V was trimmed by 3 bases and J by 0 bases, leaving 16 bases between them. This CDR3 is built from 18 residues. Per germline, CDR1 SGHDT and CDR2 YYEEEE. The CDR3 loop reads CASSSPLDYNSGANVLTF. CDR3 nucleotide sequence: TGTGCCAGCAGCTCCCCTCTGGACTACAACTCTGGGGCCAACGTCCTGACTTTC. The full variable domain, completed using reference TRBV5-6 and TRBJ2-6, is DAGVTQSPTHLIKTRGQQVTLRCSPKSGHDTVSWYQQALGQGPQFIFQYYEEEERQRGNFPDRFSGHQFPNYSSELNVNALLLGDSALYLCASSSPLDYNSGANVLTFGAGSRLTVL.

Only a few counts were recorded for this clone. The rearrangement joins TRBV10-3 to TRBJ1-1; D is ambiguous. CDR1 is ENHRY, CDR2 SYGVKD, per germline. V dropped 3 bases and J dropped 1 base, with 9 bases sitting between them. CDR3 length: 14 residues. The chain's CDR3 is CAISEDGKNTEAFF. CDR3 DNA: TGTGCCATCAGTGAAGACGGGAAGAACACTGAAGCTTTCTTT.

V is TRBV5-4 and J is TRBJ1-2, with 9 positions matching TRBD1. The CDR3 contains 15 residues. V dropped 3 bases and J dropped 5; count of bases not matched to a gene: 8. Germline assignment: CDR1 SGHNT and CDR2 YYREEE (reference sequence). The CDR3 reads CASSSGGGQGYGYTF. The CDR3, as DNA: TGTGCCAGCAGCTCGGGAGGGGGACAGGGATATGGCTACACCTTC.

The chain carries TRBV9 and TRBJ1-4; 8 bases match TRBD1. Germline lookup yields CDR1 SGDLS and CDR2 YYNGEE. Losses at the gene ends were 4 bases for V and 7 bases for J; bases not matched to a gene: 12. CDR3 length equals 16 residues. The CDR3 here is CASSPLQGALGEKLFF. The CDR3 DNA reads TGTGCCAGCAGCCCCCTTCAGGGGGCGTTAGGTGAAAAACTGTTTTTT.

The V and J genes are TRBV3-1 (or the pseudogene TRBV3-2) and TRBJ2-3; no firm D call. Germline V gives CDR1 LGHDT, CDR2 YNNKEL (reference sequence). This CDR3 has 14 amino acids. V was clipped by 2 bases and J by 6 bases, with 12 bases between them. The CDR3 spells CASSQFRSSDTQYF. The CDR3 DNA reads as TGTGCCAGCAGCCAATTCAGATCCTCCGATACGCAGTATTTT.

As regards this clone: The junction shows a germline mismatch at one end, possibly a read error. The chain uses TRBV7-7 and TRBJ2-5; D is perhaps TRBD2 (5 bases). The CDR3 length is 13 residues. Germline V CDR1 and CDR2: SSHAT, FNYEAQ (reference sequence). The CDR3 region has the DNA TGTGCTAGCAGCTTAACTAGAACAGCGACCCAGTACTTC. Translated: CASSLTRTATQYF.

The chain recombines TRBV7-2 with TRBJ1-2; TRBD1 matches 7 bases. V was clipped by 2 bases and J by 3 bases; unmatched bases: 9. This CDR3 is built from 16 residues. Germline lookup yields CDR1 SGHTA and CDR2 FQGNSA. The CDR3 sequence is CASSLPLGQTDYGYTF. In DNA, the CDR3 is TGTGCCAGCAGCTTACCATTGGGACAGACGGACTATGGCTACACCTTC.

The rearrangement joins TRBV7-3 to TRBJ2-1, with TRBD2 identical over 14 bases. After removal of 5 bases from V and 4 bases from J, the junction contained 10 bases not matched to a gene. The CDR3 consists of 18 residues. Germline assignment: CDR1 SGHTA and CDR2 FQGTGA. The CDR3 loop reads CASSLRPGLAGVYNEQFF. For the CDR3, the DNA is TGTGCCAGCAGCCTTCGACCGGGACTAGCGGGGGTATACAATGAGCAGTTCTTC.

The chain has TRBV3-1 (or the pseudogene TRBV3-2) and TRBJ1-4, with 12 bases that match TRBD1. This CDR3 has 14 residues. From germline, CDR1 is LGHDT and CDR2 YNNKEL (reference sequence). The V and J ends lost 3 bases and 10 bases, in that order; junction bases with no gene match: 3. As DNA, the CDR3 is TGTGCCAGCAGCCAGGGACAGGGGGCGCGAAAACTGTTTTTT. It specifies CASSQGQGARKLFF.

This clone was picked up one time. The chain carries TRBV27 and TRBJ1-2; 7 bases match TRBD1. The germline V gene encodes CDR1 MNHEY and CDR2 SMNVEV (reference sequence). The CDR3 totals 15 residues. The V gene end was trimmed by 5 bases and the J gene end by 2 bases; junction bases not matched to a gene: 8. This chain's CDR3 is CASSRTGMNNYGYTF. DNA for the CDR3: TGTGCCAGCAGTAGGACAGGTATGAACAACTATGGCTACACCTTC.

The chain uses TRBV7-2 and TRBJ1-5; D ambiguous. V lost 4 bases, J lost 6 bases, and 13 bases lay in between. Germline lookup yields CDR1 SGHTA and CDR2 FQGNSA. The CDR3 is 14 residues long. CDR3 sequence reads: CASSSGSAGQPQHF. The CDR3, as DNA: TGTGCCAGCAGCTCGGGGAGTGCGGGTCAGCCCCAGCATTTT.

The chain uses TRBV4-3 and TRBJ2-7; 7 positions match TRBD1. The CDR3 covers 15 residues. Germline CDR1 reads LGHNA; CDR2 reads YSLEER. The ends lost 0 bases at V and 4 bases at J; junction bases unmatched: 6. CDR3 residues: CASSQERRGSYEQYF. In nucleotides, the CDR3 is TGCGCCAGCAGCCAAGAACGCAGGGGGAGTTACGAGCAGTACTTC.